Listed here is a single T cell receptor beta chain. Both 60 Vbeta primers and 13 Jbeta primers went into the PCR. How the authors handled the data: It was a later analysis that counted some 80 million unique TCR beta chains, of which around 11 million were shared. The repertoire was sequenced with immunoSEQ multiplex PCR; TCRdb's copy has only in-frame clones and lacks some. The V and J calls and the clone size are those of that table, but D and trimming were determined from the DNA. The repertoire consists of some 95,000 clones, with around 71% occurring once and the leading ten covering about 2%. The CDR3 is made up of 11 amino acids. Germline V gives CDR1 MNHEY, CDR2 SVGAGI. The V end was cut by 5 bases, the J end by 4 bases, with 5 bases between. This sample stems from a study of cytomegalovirus exposure and HLA in healthy donors.

This chain joins TRBV6-5 and TRBJ2-5; unclear D gene. The source of this sequence is a man aged 30-40 years in good health and CMV-seronegative. The sample consisted of PBMCs. CDR3 bases: TGTGCCAGCAGTCTAAGAGAGACCCAGTACTTC. This codes for CASSLRETQYF.